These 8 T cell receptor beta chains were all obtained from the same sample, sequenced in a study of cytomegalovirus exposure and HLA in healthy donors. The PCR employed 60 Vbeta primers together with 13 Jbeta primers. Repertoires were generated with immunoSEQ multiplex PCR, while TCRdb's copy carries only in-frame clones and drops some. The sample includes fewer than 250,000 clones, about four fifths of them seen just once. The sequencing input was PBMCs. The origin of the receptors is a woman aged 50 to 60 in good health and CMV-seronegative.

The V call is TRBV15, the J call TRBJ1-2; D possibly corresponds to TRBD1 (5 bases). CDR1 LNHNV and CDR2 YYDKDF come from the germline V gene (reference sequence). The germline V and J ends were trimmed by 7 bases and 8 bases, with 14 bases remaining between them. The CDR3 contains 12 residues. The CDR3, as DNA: TGTGCCACCAAGAAAGGGGAAGACGGCTACACCTTC. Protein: CATKKGEDGYTF.

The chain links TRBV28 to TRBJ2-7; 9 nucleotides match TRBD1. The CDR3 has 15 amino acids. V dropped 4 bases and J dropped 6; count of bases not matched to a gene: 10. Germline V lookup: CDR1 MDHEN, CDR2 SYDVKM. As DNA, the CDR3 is TGTGCCAGCAGTTCACCCGGGACAGGGTCGTCCGAGCAGTACTTC. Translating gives CASSSPGTGSSEQYF.

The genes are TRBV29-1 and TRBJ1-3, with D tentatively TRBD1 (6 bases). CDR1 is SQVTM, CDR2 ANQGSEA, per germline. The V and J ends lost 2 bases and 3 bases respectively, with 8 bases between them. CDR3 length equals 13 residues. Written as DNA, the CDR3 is TGCAGCGTTGAATTAGGGGGTGGAAACACCATATATTTT. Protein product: CSVELGGGNTIYF.

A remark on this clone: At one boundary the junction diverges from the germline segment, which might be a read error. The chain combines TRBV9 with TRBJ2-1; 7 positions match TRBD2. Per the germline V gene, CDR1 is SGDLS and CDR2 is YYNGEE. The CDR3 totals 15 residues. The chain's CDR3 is CAGSATSAPHNEQFF. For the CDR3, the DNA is TGTGCCGGCAGCGCAACTAGCGCGCCTCACAATGAGCAGTTCTTC.

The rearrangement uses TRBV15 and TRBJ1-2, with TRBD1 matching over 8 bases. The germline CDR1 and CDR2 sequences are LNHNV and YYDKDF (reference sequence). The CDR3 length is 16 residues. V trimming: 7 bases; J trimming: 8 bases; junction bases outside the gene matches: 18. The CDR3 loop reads CATNELGSDRGHGYTF. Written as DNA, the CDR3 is TGTGCCACCAACGAACTCGGGAGCGACAGGGGACACGGCTACACCTTC.

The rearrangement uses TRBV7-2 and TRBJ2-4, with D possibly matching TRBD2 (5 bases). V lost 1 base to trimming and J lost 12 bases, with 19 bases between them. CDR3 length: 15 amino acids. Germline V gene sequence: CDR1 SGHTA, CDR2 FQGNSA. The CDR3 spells CASSLGPGSASYQYF. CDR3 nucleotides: TGTGCCAGCAGCTTAGGTCCGGGGTCGGCTAGCTATCAGTACTTC. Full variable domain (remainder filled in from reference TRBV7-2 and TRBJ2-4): GAGVSQSPSNKVTEKGKDVELRCDPISGHTALYWYRQSLGQGLEFLIYFQGNSAPDKSGLPSDRFSAERTGGSVSTLTIQRTQQEDSAVYLCASSLGPGSASYQYFGAGTRLSVL.

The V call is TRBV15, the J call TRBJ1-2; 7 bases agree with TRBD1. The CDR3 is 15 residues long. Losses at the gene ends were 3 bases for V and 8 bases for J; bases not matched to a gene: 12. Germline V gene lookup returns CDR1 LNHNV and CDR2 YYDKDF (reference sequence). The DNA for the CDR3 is TGTGCCACCAGCAGGTGGACAGGCGGAGAGGGCGGCTACACCTTC. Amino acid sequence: CATSRWTGGEGGYTF.

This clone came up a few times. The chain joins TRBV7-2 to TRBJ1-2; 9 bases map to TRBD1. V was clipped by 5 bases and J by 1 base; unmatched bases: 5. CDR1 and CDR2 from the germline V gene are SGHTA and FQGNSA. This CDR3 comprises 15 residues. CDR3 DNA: TGTGCCAGCAGCAAACAGGGGGCCAGTAACTATGGCTACACCTTC. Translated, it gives CASSKQGASNYGYTF.